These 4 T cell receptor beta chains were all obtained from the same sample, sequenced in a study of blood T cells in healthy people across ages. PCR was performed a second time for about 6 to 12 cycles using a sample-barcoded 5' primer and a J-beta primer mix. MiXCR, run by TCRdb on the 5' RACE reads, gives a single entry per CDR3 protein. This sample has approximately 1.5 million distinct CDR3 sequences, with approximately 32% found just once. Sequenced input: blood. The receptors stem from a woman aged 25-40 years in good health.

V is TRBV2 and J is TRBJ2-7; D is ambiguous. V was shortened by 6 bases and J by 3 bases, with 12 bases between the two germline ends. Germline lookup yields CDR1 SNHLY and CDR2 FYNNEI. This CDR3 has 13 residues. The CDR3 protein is CASRSLRVYEQYF. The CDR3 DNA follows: TGTGCCAGCAGGAGTCTACGGGTCTACGAGCAGTACTTC.

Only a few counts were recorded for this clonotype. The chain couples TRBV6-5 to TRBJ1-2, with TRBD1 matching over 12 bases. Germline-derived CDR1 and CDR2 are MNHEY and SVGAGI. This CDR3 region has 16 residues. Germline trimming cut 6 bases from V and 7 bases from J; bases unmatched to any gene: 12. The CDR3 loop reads CASSRGDRGPQFGYTF. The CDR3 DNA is TGTGCCAGCAGCCGGGGGGACAGGGGGCCTCAGTTTGGCTACACCTTC.

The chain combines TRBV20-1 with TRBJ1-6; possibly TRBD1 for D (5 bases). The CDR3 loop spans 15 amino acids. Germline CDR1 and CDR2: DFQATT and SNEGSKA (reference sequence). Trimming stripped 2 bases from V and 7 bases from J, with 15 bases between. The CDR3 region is CSARISGTGNSPLHF. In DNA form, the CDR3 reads TGCAGTGCTAGAATCTCCGGGACGGGAAATTCACCCCTCCACTTT.

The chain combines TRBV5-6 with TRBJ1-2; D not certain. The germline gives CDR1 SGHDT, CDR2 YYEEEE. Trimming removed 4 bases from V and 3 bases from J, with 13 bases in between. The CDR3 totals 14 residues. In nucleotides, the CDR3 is TGTGCCAGCAGCCGACCTCCAGCGGACTATGGCTACACCTTC. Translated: CASSRPPADYGYTF.